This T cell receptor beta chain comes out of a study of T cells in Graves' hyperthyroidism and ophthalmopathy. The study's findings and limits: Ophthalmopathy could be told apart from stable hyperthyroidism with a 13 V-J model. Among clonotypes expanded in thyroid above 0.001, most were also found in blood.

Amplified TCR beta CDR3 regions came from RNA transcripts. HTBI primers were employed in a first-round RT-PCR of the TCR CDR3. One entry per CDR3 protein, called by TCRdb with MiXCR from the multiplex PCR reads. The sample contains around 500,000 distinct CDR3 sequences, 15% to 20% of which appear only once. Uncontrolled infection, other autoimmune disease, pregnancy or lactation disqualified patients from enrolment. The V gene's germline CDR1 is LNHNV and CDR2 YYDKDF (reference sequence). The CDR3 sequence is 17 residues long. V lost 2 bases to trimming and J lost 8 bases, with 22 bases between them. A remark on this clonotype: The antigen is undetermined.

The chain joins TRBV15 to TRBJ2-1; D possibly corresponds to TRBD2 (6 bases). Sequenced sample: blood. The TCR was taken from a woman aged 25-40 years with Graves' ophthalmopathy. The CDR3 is CATSRTKVRSTGDEQFF. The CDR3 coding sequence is TGTGCCACCAGCAGAACTAAAGTGAGATCCACGGGGGATGAGCAGTTCTTC.